This passage covers 23 T cell receptor beta chains from one sample sequenced in a study of radiotherapy plus CTLA-4 blockade in lung cancer. Repertoires were generated with immunoSEQ multiplex PCR, while TCRdb's copy carries only in-frame clones and drops some. The sample includes roughly 80,000 clones, 70% to 85% seen only once; the top ten take 9.9%. The sample in question was peripheral blood, obtained from a patient treated with radiotherapy plus ipilimumab. All receptors come from a human donor with non-small cell lung cancer whose response to radiotherapy plus ipilimumab could not be evaluated.

The chain links TRBV6-1 to TRBJ1-5; tentative D call: TRBD1 (5 bases). The CDR3 length is 14 residues. Germline CDR1 reads MNHNS; CDR2 reads SASEGT. V lost 6 bases, J lost 8 bases, and 17 bases lay in between. In nucleotides, the CDR3 is TGTGCCAGCAGCGCAACAGGAACCTGGGAGCCCCAGCATTTT. It encodes CASSATGTWEPQHF.

CDR3 amino acids: CASSLYISNQPQHF. The CDR3 DNA reads as TGTGCCAGCAGTTTATACATTAGCAATCAGCCCCAGCATTTT. The rearrangement joins TRBV27 to TRBJ1-5; D ambiguous. With 1 base removed from V and 0 bases from J, the gap between germline ends came to 4 bases. The CDR3 spans 14 residues. Germline V gene lookup returns CDR1 MNHEY and CDR2 SMNVEV (reference sequence).

This chain uses TRBV15 with TRBJ2-4; D remains unclear. Germline V gene data show CDR1 as LNHNV and CDR2 as YYDKDF (reference sequence). Trimming pared 0 bases from V and 8 bases from J, leaving 8 bases between. The CDR3 contains 13 residues. CDR3 nucleotides: TGTGCCACCAGCAGAGATCCCCGGGACATTCAGTACTTC. Translated, it gives CATSRDPRDIQYF.

The chain has TRBV7-9 and TRBJ1-2; no clear D. V gave up 3 bases and J gave up 0 bases, with 11 bases separating them. Germline CDR1 and CDR2: SEHNR and FQNEAQ (reference sequence). The CDR3 runs to 15 residues. The CDR3 coding sequence is TGTGCCAGCAGCTTGGGAGGAGCGGCTAACTATGGCTACACCTTC. It translates to CASSLGGAANYGYTF.

V gene TRBV5-1 combines with J gene TRBJ2-7; maybe TRBD1 (5 bases). Germline V lookup: CDR1 SGHRS, CDR2 YFSETQ. This CDR3 has 12 residues. The V gene lost 4 bases and the J gene lost 4 bases, with 9 bases spanning the gap. The CDR3 loop reads CASSRPGYEQYF. The DNA for the CDR3 is TGCGCCAGCAGCCGTCCAGGGTACGAGCAGTACTTC.

The chain recombines TRBV5-4 with TRBJ1-2; the match to TRBD1 covers 9 bases. Looked up from germline, CDR1 is SGHNT and CDR2 is YYREEE (reference sequence). This CDR3 is built from 15 residues. V shed 4 bases and J 8 bases; nucleotides not matched to a gene: 12. For the CDR3, the DNA is TGTGCCAGCAGCCGACCTACAGGGGGCGGGCGAGGCTACACCTTC. Translation gives CASSRPTGGGRGYTF.

This chain joins TRBV2 and TRBJ2-7; D not resolved. CDR3 size: 15 residues. Trimming removed 4 bases at V and 2 bases at J, with 15 bases between. Germline V CDR1 and CDR2: SNHLY, FYNNEI. The CDR3 loop reads CASSGYLSPTYEQYF. The CDR3 DNA is TGTGCCAGCAGTGGTTACCTAAGCCCTACCTACGAGCAGTACTTC.

The chain recombines TRBV6-4 with TRBJ1-1; TRBD1 matches 8 bases. V was pared by 4 bases and J by 4 bases, with 11 bases of the junction left unmatched. This CDR3 is built from 16 residues. The germline V gene encodes CDR1 MRHNA and CDR2 SNTAGT. CDR3 in amino acids: CASSGWGDRFITEAFF. CDR3 nucleotide sequence: TGTGCCAGCAGTGGGTGGGGGGACAGGTTCATCACTGAAGCTTTCTTT.

This clone was picked up one time. The chain uses TRBV28 and TRBJ2-4; D gene unclear. Trimming took off 4 bases at V and 1 base at J, with 2 bases between the two ends. Germline V gene lookup returns CDR1 MDHEN and CDR2 SYDVKM. There are 12 residues in the CDR3. The CDR3 bases are TGTGCCAGCAGTTCGGCCAAAAACATTCAGTACTTC. This encodes CASSSAKNIQYF.

The chain combines TRBV5-5 with TRBJ2-5; D might be TRBD1 (5 bases). Trimming removed 4 bases from V and 2 bases from J, with 15 bases in between. The CDR3 extends over 15 amino acids. Looked up from germline, CDR1 is SGHKS and CDR2 is YYEKEE (reference sequence). This CDR3 is CASSRRHGAQETQYF. For the CDR3, the DNA is TGTGCCAGCAGCCGCCGACATGGGGCTCAAGAGACCCAGTACTTC.

The chain combines TRBV5-8 with TRBJ2-5; the D is unclear. The J call could be wrong; TRBJ2-7 is a better fit for the DNA end. Germline V gene sequence: CDR1 SGHTS, CDR2 YDEGEE. The length of the CDR3 is 15 residues. The chain's CDR3 is CASSFGQAPVYEQYF. CDR3 DNA sequence: TGTGCCAGCAGCTTCGGTCAGGCTCCCGTCTACGAGCAGTACTTC.

The rearrangement joins TRBV10-3 to TRBJ2-5; 8 bases line up with TRBD2. The CDR3 is 15 amino acids. CDR1 is ENHRY, CDR2 SYGVKD, per germline. Unmatched junction bases numbered 5, after V lost 5 bases and J lost 0 bases. DNA for the CDR3: TGTGCCATCAGTAATCCTAGCGGGTACCAAGAGACCCAGTACTTC. It yields the protein CAISNPSGYQETQYF.

This clone came up once. The rearrangement joins TRBV27 to TRBJ1-1, with 8 bases matching TRBD1. The germline gives CDR1 MNHEY, CDR2 SMNVEV (reference sequence). Unmatched junction bases numbered 10, after V lost 4 bases and J lost 6 bases. The CDR3 totals 15 residues. CDR3 coding DNA: TGTGCCAGCAGTTCCCCTCGACAGGGGAGCGCTGAAGCTTTCTTT. Translating it yields CASSSPRQGSAEAFF.

The genes are TRBV4-1 and TRBJ1-6, with D perhaps TRBD1 (5 bases). Per germline, CDR1 MGHRA and CDR2 YSYEKL. The CDR3 covers 16 residues. V was pared by 1 base and J by 5 bases, with 12 bases between. CDR3 nucleotide sequence: TGCGCCAGCAGCCAAGTAGATAGGGGAAATAATTCACCCCTCCACTTT. It is translated as CASSQVDRGNNSPLHF.

This clone was seen a handful of times. The rearrangement links TRBV5-1 to TRBJ2-3; no reliable D call. The CDR3 is made up of 15 amino acids. V lost 0 bases to trimming and J lost 0 bases, with 8 bases between them. From germline, CDR1 is SGHRS and CDR2 YFSETQ. The CDR3 DNA reads as TGCGCCAGCAGCTTGGATACACCGAGCACAGATACGCAGTATTTT. Encoded protein: CASSLDTPSTDTQYF.

V is TRBV5-4 and J is TRBJ2-1; no firm D call. The CDR3 is 14 amino acids. The germline V gene has CDR1 SGHNT and CDR2 YYREEE (reference sequence). V gave up 4 bases and J gave up 6 bases, with 14 bases separating them. Here the CDR3 reads CASSMRSTLNEQFF. The CDR3 DNA reads as TGTGCCAGCAGCATGAGATCCACCCTCAATGAGCAGTTCTTC.

V gene TRBV6-5 combines with J gene TRBJ2-5, with D possibly TRBD2 on 6 matching bases. The CDR3 sequence is 14 residues long. Germline V CDR1 and CDR2: MNHEY, SVGAGI. The V end was cut by 0 bases, the J end by 4 bases, with 9 bases between. The CDR3: CASSYSGGTETQYF. The CDR3 DNA is TGTGCCAGCAGTTACTCGGGGGGAACAGAGACCCAGTACTTC.

This clone is a singleton in its sample. This rearrangement joins TRBV29-1 to TRBJ1-4; 9 nucleotides align to TRBD1. Germline V gives CDR1 SQVTM, CDR2 ANQGSEA. CDR3 size: 12 residues. Losses at the gene ends were 6 bases for V and 10 bases for J; bases not matched to a gene: 6. CDR3 nucleotide sequence: TGCAGCGTCGCCGGGACAGGGAGAAAACTGTTTTTT. It yields the protein CSVAGTGRKLFF.

The sample holds a few counts of this clone. The rearrangement joins TRBV10-3 to TRBJ2-7; 8 nucleotides match TRBD2. The CDR3 covers 14 residues. Trimming removed 6 bases from V and 1 base from J; junction bases left unmatched: 5. Germline V CDR1 and CDR2: ENHRY, SYGVKD. The CDR3: CAIRPAGESYEQYF. The CDR3 DNA is TGTGCCATCAGGCCAGCGGGGGAGTCCTACGAGCAGTACTTC.

This clone occurred a few times. The chain uses TRBV2 and TRBJ2-1; no firm D call. The CDR3 is 11 residues long. The germline V gene has CDR1 SNHLY and CDR2 FYNNEI. The V and J ends lost 8 bases and 9 bases respectively, with 11 bases between them. DNA for the CDR3: TGTGCCAGCGAGAGGCGAGCTGAGCAGTTCTTC. Translating gives CASERRAEQFF.

This clone was observed a single time. As DNA, the CDR3 is TGCGCCAGCAGCCAGCACTACAGGGGGCGTGGGGGGTCTGGGGCCAACGTCCTGACTTTC. Protein sequence: CASSQHYRGRGGSGANVLTF. V usage is TRBV4-3 and J usage is TRBJ2-6, with 9 positions matching TRBD1. CDR1 is LGHNA, CDR2 YSLEER, per germline. CDR3 length: 20 residues. The trim removed 3 bases at V and 1 base at J, leaving 13 bases unmatched.

This chain connects TRBV7-9 to TRBJ1-5, with 9 positions matching TRBD1. The germline CDR1 and CDR2 sequences are SEHNR and FQNEAQ (reference sequence). CDR3 length: 14 residues. The J segment lost 4 bases and the V segment lost 6 bases, leaving 4 bases of the junction unmatched. The CDR3 bases are TGTGCCAGCAGGCCAGGACAGGGGAATCAGCCCCAGCATTTT. It is translated as CASRPGQGNQPQHF.

The V call is TRBV9, the J call TRBJ2-2, with TRBD2 identical over 12 bases. Germline lookup yields CDR1 SGDLS and CDR2 YYNGEE. J was trimmed by 4 bases and V by 4 bases; bases with no gene match: 11. The CDR3 consists of 18 residues. CDR3 nucleotide sequence: TGTGCCAGCAGCCATAGTTCTAGCGGGGGGGCCGTCACCGGGGAGCTGTTTTTT. Its translation: CASSHSSSGGAVTGELFF.